Below are 19 T cell receptor beta chains sequenced from a single sample in a study of blood T cell repertoires in COVID-19 (dated by TCRdb to the early 2020s). The protocol used for the library was the immunoSEQ multiplex PCR assay. TCRdb stores this immuneACCESS table with in-frame sequences only. Part of the clones is absent; in the studies checked, under half of the shortfall reflects unresolved V genes, and no reason is known for the rest. In this sample the table shows under 150,000 clones, 81% of which occur a single time. Roughly 1.4% of the sample is in the top ten clones. Sequencing used peripheral blood. The receptors shown here come from a man aged 50 to 59 with acute or convalescent COVID-19.

The chain combines TRBV5-1 with TRBJ1-1; possibly TRBD1 for D (5 bases). V was pared by 4 bases and J by 2 bases, with 18 bases between. Germline CDR1 SGHRS, CDR2 YFSETQ. CDR3 length: 16 residues. The DNA of the CDR3 is TGCGCCAGCAGCCCCGGGGGGACGGACTTAAACACTGAAGCTTTCTTT. This translates into CASSPGGTDLNTEAFF.

J is TRBJ1-2 and V is TRBV9; 7 nucleotides align to TRBD1. Trimming removed 4 bases from V and 4 bases from J; junction bases left unmatched: 7. Germline CDR1 reads SGDLS; CDR2 reads YYNGEE. The CDR3 is 14 residues long. This CDR3 reads CASSIRQGSYGYTF. The CDR3 bases are TGTGCCAGCAGCATCAGACAGGGTAGCTATGGCTACACCTTC.

J is TRBJ2-7 and V is TRBV7-9, with TRBD1 matching over 7 bases. The CDR3 is 15 residues long. Germline CDR1 is SEHNR and CDR2 is FQNEAQ (reference sequence). J gave up 4 bases and V 1 base, and 7 bases lay outside the gene matches. CDR3 residues: CASSLEEGGPYEQYF. The CDR3 nucleotides read TGTGCCAGCAGCTTAGAGGAAGGGGGCCCTTACGAGCAGTACTTC.

The genes are TRBV28 and TRBJ1-4, with TRBD1 identical over 8 bases. Per the germline V gene, CDR1 is MDHEN and CDR2 is SYDVKM. V shed 4 bases, J shed 8 bases, and the junction held 9 bases outside the gene matches. The CDR3 is 15 amino acids. CDR3 sequence (DNA): TGTGCCAGCAGTTACCTCGGACAGGGTTACGAAAAACTGTTTTTT. Translation: CASSYLGQGYEKLFF.

A few counts support this clone. The CDR3 sequence: CAWSAARTPGSGNTIYF. Written as DNA, the CDR3 is TGTGCCTGGAGTGCCGCTCGCACACCGGGCTCTGGAAACACCATATATTTT. The chain has TRBV30 and TRBJ1-3; no clear D. The CDR3 runs to 17 residues. Trimming pared 1 base from V and 0 bases from J, leaving 16 bases between. CDR1 and CDR2 (germline): GTSNPN, SVGIG (reference sequence).

This chain joins TRBV5-1 and TRBJ1-2; 9 bases line up with TRBD1. Germline V lookup: CDR1 SGHRS, CDR2 YFSETQ. The CDR3 consists of 14 residues. The V and J ends lost 4 bases and 3 bases, in that order; junction bases with no gene match: 4. CDR3 loop: CASSVTGGDYGYTF. The CDR3 nucleotides are TGCGCCAGCAGCGTAACAGGGGGCGACTATGGCTACACCTTC.

V and J are TRBV10-3 and TRBJ1-4; 8 bases map to TRBD1. Germline V gene lookup returns CDR1 ENHRY and CDR2 SYGVKD. V dropped 6 bases and J dropped 8; count of bases not matched to a gene: 5. CDR3 length: 13 residues. The CDR3 loop reads CAISGTGGEKLFF. The CDR3 coding sequence is TGTGCCATCAGCGGGACAGGAGGGGAAAAACTGTTTTTT.

This chain connects TRBV7-7 to TRBJ2-1, with D perhaps matching TRBD1 (6 bases). The germline V gene encodes CDR1 SSHAT and CDR2 FNYEAQ (reference sequence). This CDR3 is 14 amino acids long. Between the trimmed V and J ends, which lost 5 bases and 4 bases, there was a span of 12 bases. CDR3 residues: CASSPDRSYNEQFF. The CDR3 nucleotides read TGTGCCAGCAGCCCGGACAGAAGTTACAATGAGCAGTTCTTC. Complete variable domain (other parts from reference TRBV7-7 and TRBJ2-1): GAGVSQSPRYKVTKRGQDVTLRCDPISSHATLYWYQQALGQGPEFLTYFNYEAQPDKSGLPSDRFSAERPEGSISTLTIQRTEQRDSAMYRCASSPDRSYNEQFFGPGTRLTVL.

With regard to this clone: The sample carries other DNA sequences with the same CDR3. V gene TRBV6-5 combines with J gene TRBJ1-6; D is undetermined. CDR1 and CDR2 from the germline V gene are MNHEY and SVGAGI. V was clipped by 6 bases and J by 2 bases, with 8 bases between them. The CDR3 is 14 amino acids. CDR3 in DNA: TGTGCCAGCAGAAGCGGGCCCTATAATTCACCCCTCCACTTT. This codes for CASRSGPYNSPLHF.

This clone was found a few times. This rearrangement joins TRBV28 to TRBJ1-2, with D perhaps matching TRBD1 (6 bases). Looked up from germline, CDR1 is MDHEN and CDR2 is SYDVKM. V dropped 6 bases and J dropped 4 bases, with 15 bases sitting between them. This CDR3 has 14 residues. The chain's CDR3 is CASRETQGFYGYTF. The DNA for the CDR3 is TGTGCCAGCAGGGAAACTCAGGGGTTCTATGGCTACACCTTC.

The chain joins TRBV24-1 to TRBJ2-1; D possibly corresponds to TRBD1 (8 bases). Germline V gene data show CDR1 as KGHDR and CDR2 as SFDVKD. The germline V and J ends were trimmed by 6 bases and 9 bases, with 20 bases remaining between them. The CDR3 totals 15 residues. The CDR3 bases are TGTGCCACCAGTTACGGGGGGACAGGCCCAGGTGAGCAGTTCTTC. The encoded protein is CATSYGGTGPGEQFF.

The V and J genes are TRBV2 and TRBJ1-2, with TRBD1 matching 7 bases. The CDR3 totals 13 residues. Germline CDR1 is SNHLY and CDR2 is FYNNEI. V lost 7 bases and J lost 7; bases outside the gene matches: 9. The DNA for the CDR3 is TGTGCCAGCATCCGCACAGGGGTAAGTGGCTACACCTTC. Its protein is CASIRTGVSGYTF.

The chain combines TRBV27 with TRBJ1-6; maybe TRBD1 (6 bases). Germline V gene data show CDR1 as MNHEY and CDR2 as SMNVEV (reference sequence). This CDR3 region has 14 residues. V was clipped by 5 bases and J by 7 bases, with 12 bases between them. CDR3 DNA: TGTGCCAGCAGTCAGGACAGCTGGAATTCACCCCTCCACTTT. Translated: CASSQDSWNSPLHF.

The sample holds a few counts of this clone. The chain combines TRBV6-5 with TRBJ2-7, with 7 bases lining up with TRBD2. The length of the CDR3 is 16 residues. CDR1 and CDR2 from the germline V gene are MNHEY and SVGAGI. The ends lost 4 bases at V and 0 bases at J; junction bases unmatched: 9. CDR3 coding DNA: TGTGCCAGCAGTTCCCCGGGGGGTAGGGCCTCCTACGAGCAGTACTTC. It encodes CASSSPGGRASYEQYF.

The V call is TRBV4-1, the J call TRBJ1-4; D is undetermined. The CDR3 covers 16 residues. The V gene lost 4 bases and the J gene lost 0 bases, with 12 bases spanning the gap. Looked up from germline, CDR1 is MGHRA and CDR2 is YSYEKL. CDR3 sequence (DNA): TGCGCCAGCAGCCCCGGGGAACTTGCAACTAATGAAAAACTGTTTTTT. Its translation is CASSPGELATNEKLFF.

This clone is a singleton in its sample. This chain joins TRBV5-4 and TRBJ2-1, with TRBD2 identical over 8 bases. Per the germline V gene, CDR1 is SGHNT and CDR2 is YYREEE (reference sequence). V lost 4 bases to trimming and J lost 1 base; unmatched junction nucleotides: 4. The CDR3 is 15 amino acids. CDR3 bases: TGTGCCAGCAGCCCGAGCGGGGGTTCCTACAATGAGCAGTTCTTC. It translates to CASSPSGGSYNEQFF.

This clone was found once. The chain employs TRBV25-1 and TRBJ1-4, with TRBD1 identical over 12 bases. Germline CDR1 and CDR2: MGHDK and SYGVNS. The CDR3 contains 18 residues. The V segment lost 5 bases and the J segment 8 bases; nucleotides outside the gene matches: 15. The CDR3 region is CASSPRDRGLFSIEKLFF. For the CDR3, the DNA is TGTGCCAGCAGTCCACGGGACAGGGGGCTCTTTAGTATCGAAAAACTGTTTTTT.

The chain combines TRBV6-5 with TRBJ1-2; 7 bases fit TRBD1. The V and J ends lost 5 bases and 0 bases, in that order; junction bases with no gene match: 3. Germline V lookup: CDR1 MNHEY, CDR2 SVGAGI. The CDR3 loop spans 14 amino acids. CDR3 amino acids: CASSRDRSNYGYTF. CDR3 in DNA: TGTGCCAGCAGTAGGGACAGATCTAACTATGGCTACACCTTC.

The chain has TRBV12-3 or TRBV12-4 and TRBJ1-1, with D unresolved. V was cut by 5 bases and J by 1 base, with 5 bases left in between. The CDR3 spans 12 residues. The CDR3 spells CASSDTNTEAFF. In nucleotides, the CDR3 is TGTGCCAGCAGTGACACGAACACTGAAGCTTTCTTT.